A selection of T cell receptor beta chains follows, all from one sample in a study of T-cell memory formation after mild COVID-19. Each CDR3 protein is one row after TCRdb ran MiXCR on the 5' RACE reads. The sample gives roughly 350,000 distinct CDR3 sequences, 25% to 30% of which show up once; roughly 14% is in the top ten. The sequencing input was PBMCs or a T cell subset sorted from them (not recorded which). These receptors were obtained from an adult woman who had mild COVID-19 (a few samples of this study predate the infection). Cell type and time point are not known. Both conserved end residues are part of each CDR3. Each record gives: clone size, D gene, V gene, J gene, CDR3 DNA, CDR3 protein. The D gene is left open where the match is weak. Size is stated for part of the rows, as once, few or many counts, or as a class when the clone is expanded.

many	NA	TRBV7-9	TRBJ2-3	TGTGCCAGCAGCTTTCCCTCAAACACAGATACGCAGTATTTT	CASSFPSNTDTQYF
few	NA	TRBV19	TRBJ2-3	TGTGCCAGTAGCATCAGGGCGGCAGGATACACAGATACGCAGTATTTT	CASSIRAAGYTDTQYF
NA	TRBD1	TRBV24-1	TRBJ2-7	TGTGCCACCAGTGACCCCCCGCAACGAGGACAGGGACGAAGCGAGCAAGGTTCCTACGAGCAGTACTTC	CATSDPPQRGQGRSEQGSYEQYF
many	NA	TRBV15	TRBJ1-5	TGTGCCACCAGCACCGCGGGTTACCAGCCCCAGCATTTT	CATSTAGYQPQHF
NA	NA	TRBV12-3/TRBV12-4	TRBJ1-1	TGTGCCAGCGGTGGAGGGCCCACTGAAGCTTTCTTT	CASGGGPTEAFF
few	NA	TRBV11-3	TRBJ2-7	TGTGCCAGCAGCGACACAGGCCTAGGAATCTACGAGCAGTACTTC	CASSDTGLGIYEQYF
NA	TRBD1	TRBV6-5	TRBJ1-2	TGTGCCAGCAGTTACTCGAAAATTGGGTTGGTACAGGGGTATGGCTACACCTTC	CASSYSKIGLVQGYGYTF
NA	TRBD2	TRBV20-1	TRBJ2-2	TGCAGTGCTAGAGCGGCAGCGGGGGCGAACACCGGGGAGCTGTTTTTT	CSARAAAGANTGELFF
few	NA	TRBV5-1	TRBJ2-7	TGCGCCAGCAGCCGCCTGGGGAGACAGCCGCAGTACTTC	CASSRLGRQPQYF
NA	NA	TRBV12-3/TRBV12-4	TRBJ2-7	TGTGCCAGCAGTTTATATATTATCGGGCAGGGGGGTTACGAGCAGTACTTC	CASSLYIIGQGGYEQYF
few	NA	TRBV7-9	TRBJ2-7	TGTGCCAGCAGCTCCAGGACGGGGTTCGACGAGCAGTACTTC	CASSSRTGFDEQYF
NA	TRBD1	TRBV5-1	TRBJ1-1	TGCGCCAGCAGCGCCCGGACAGGGGGCACTGAAGCTTTCTTT	CASSARTGGTEAFF
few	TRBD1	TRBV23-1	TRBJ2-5	TGCGCCAGCAGTCACCCGGACAGGGATAGGGAGACCCAGTACTTC	CASSHPDRDRETQYF
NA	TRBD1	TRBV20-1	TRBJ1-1	TGCAGTGCGACAGGGAGCACTGAAGCTTTCTTT	CSATGSTEAFF
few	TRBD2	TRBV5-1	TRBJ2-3	TGCGCCAGTCTTCCTAGCGGGGGGACAGATACGCAGTATTTT	CASLPSGGTDTQYF
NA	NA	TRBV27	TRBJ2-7	TGTGCCAGCGGCTGGGACACCTCCTACGAGCAGTACTTC	CASGWDTSYEQYF
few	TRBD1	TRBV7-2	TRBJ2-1	TGTGCCAGCAGCTTAGAGGGGGCGACGGGTGAGCAGTTCTTC	CASSLEGATGEQFF
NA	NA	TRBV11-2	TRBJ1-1	TGTGCCAGCAGCTTAGATCCCCGGGTGAACACTGAAGCTTTCTTT	CASSLDPRVNTEAFF
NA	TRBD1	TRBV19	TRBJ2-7	TGTGCCAGTAGTCTCGCCGGGACAGGGGTCTACGAGCAGTACTTC	CASSLAGTGVYEQYF
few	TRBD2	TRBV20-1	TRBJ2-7	TGCAGTGCTAGGGGGACTATCTCCTACGAGCAGTACTTC	CSARGTISYEQYF
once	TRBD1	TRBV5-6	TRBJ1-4	TGTGCCAGCAGCTTGGCCCCGGGACAGTTGGATGAAAAACTGTTTTTT	CASSLAPGQLDEKLFF
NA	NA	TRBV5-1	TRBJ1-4	TGCGCCAGCAGCTTGAATGGGGGCGAGGGTGAAAAACTGTTTTTT	CASSLNGGEGEKLFF
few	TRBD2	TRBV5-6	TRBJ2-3	TGTGCCAGCAGCTTGGCCAGTAGTAGCGGGGGGGCAGATACGCAGTATTTT	CASSLASSSGGADTQYF
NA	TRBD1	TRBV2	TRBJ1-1	TGTGCCAGCAGGGCAGGACAGGGAAGAGGTGTCCCTGAAGCTTTCTTT	CASRAGQGRGVPEAFF
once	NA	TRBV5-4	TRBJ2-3	TGTGCCAGCAGCTGGGGGCGGCAAGGGGCGGCAGATACGCAGTATTTT	CASSWGRQGAADTQYF
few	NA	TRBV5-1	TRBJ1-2	TGCGCCACCCGGGGGGTGCAGAGTTATGGCTACACCTTC	CATRGVQSYGYTF
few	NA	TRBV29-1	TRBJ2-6	TGCAGCGTTGATAGTGGTGGGGCCAACGTCCTGACTTTC	CSVDSGGANVLTF
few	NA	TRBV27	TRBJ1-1	TGTGCCAGCAGTTTCCAGGGGACGAACACTGAAGCTTTCTTT	CASSFQGTNTEAFF
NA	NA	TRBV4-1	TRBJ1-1	TGCGCCAGCAGCCAAAGGTTTGGATCAGGGGCCATGAACACTGAAGCTTTCTTT	CASSQRFGSGAMNTEAFF
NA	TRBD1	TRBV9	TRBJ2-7	TGTGCCAGCAGTCCTCCGGGACAGGGTTCGCACATCGAGCAGTACTTC	CASSPPGQGSHIEQYF
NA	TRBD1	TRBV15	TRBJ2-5	TGTGCCACCAGCAGAAAAGAGGACAGGGTAGGAGAGACCCAGTACTTC	CATSRKEDRVGETQYF
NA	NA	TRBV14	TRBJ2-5	TGTGCCAGCAGCCAAGAAAAAGCAGTTTGGGAGACCCAGTACTTC	CASSQEKAVWETQYF
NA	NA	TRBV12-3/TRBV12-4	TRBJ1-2	TGTGCCAGCAGTTTAGTGCTCGGAACTTTAGATGGCTACACCTTC	CASSLVLGTLDGYTF
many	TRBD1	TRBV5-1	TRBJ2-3	TGCGCCAGCAGCTCCCAGGGGGTCCGGTCAGATACGCAGTATTTT	CASSSQGVRSDTQYF
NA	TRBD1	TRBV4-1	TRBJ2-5	TGCGCCAGCAGCCCGGGCGGGACAGGACGCCACGAGACCCAGTACTTC	CASSPGGTGRHETQYF
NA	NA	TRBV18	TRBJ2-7	TGTGCCAGCTCACCATATCGCCAGGCCTCCTACGAGCAGTACTTC	CASSPYRQASYEQYF
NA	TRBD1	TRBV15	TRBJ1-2	TGTGCCACCAGCAGAGATCGGACAGGGGGGTATGGCTACACCTTC	CATSRDRTGGYGYTF
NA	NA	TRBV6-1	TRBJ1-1	TGTGCCAGCAGTGAGATCAGGGGTTTTACTGAAGCTTTCTTT	CASSEIRGFTEAFF
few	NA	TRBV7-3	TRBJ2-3	TGTGCCAGCAGCGGGGGTGCGGGGAGCACAGATACGCAGTATTTT	CASSGGAGSTDTQYF
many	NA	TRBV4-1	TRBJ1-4	TGCGCCAGCAGCCAAGTGAGAAATCGTAATGAAAAACTGTTTTTT	CASSQVRNRNEKLFF
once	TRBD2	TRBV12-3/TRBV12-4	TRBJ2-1	TGTGCCAGCAATCTTGACCAGCGGGGGCCCAAGGAGCAGTTCTTC	CASNLDQRGPKEQFF
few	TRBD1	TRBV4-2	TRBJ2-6	TGTGCCAGCAGCCAAGATACCCCCCGACAGGGGGCTGGGGCCAACGTCCTGACTTTC	CASSQDTPRQGAGANVLTF
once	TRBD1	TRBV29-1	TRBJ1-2	TGCAGCGTTCCCGGGACAGGATTCTATGGCTACACCTTC	CSVPGTGFYGYTF
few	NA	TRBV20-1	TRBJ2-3	TGCAGTGCTAGACGTCCCTACTCCACAGATACGCAGTATTTT	CSARRPYSTDTQYF
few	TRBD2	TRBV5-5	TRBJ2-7	TGTGCCAGCAGCCTGACTAGCGCCAGCTCCTACGAGCAGTACTTC	CASSLTSASSYEQYF
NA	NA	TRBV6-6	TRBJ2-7	TGTGCCAGCAGTGAGGCGGGGGCGGGAAGCGAGCAGTACTTC	CASSEAGAGSEQYF